This record looks at one T cell receptor beta chain sequence and its context. What antigen it recognizes has not been identified. Per-nucleotide qualities are absent, and no much larger clonotype sits a single base away. The immunoSEQ Assay, a bias-controlled multiplex PCR, was used to amplify TCRbeta CDR3 regions from genomic DNA. In the original analysis: The number of nucleated cells in each sample was estimated from the amplification of reference gene primers within the assay. Sequence reads were collapsed and filtered to measure the absolute abundance of every unique TCRbeta CDR3 rearrangement. For each sample, productive Simpson clonality was calculated as the square root of Simpson's diversity index over productive rearrangements. TCRdb mirrors the immuneACCESS table, restricted to in-frame sequences. Some clones are absent from its copies; in checked studies, under half trace to an unresolved V gene, and the reason for the others is unknown. V and J calls and clone size are copied from that table; D and trimming were computed from the DNA. This sample comprises 60,000 to 70,000 clones, about 90% of them detected only once. In total, the top ten clones hold about 7.9% of the sample.

This sample is part of a study of blood T cell repertoires in COVID-19 (dated by TCRdb to between 2020 and 2021). With respect to the entire study: Samples from collaborators originated in the United States, Italy and Spain and spanned both the acute and convalescent phases of COVID-19. The prospective study material was composed of cDNA or gDNA derived from T cells, B-cell-depleted T cells, or PBMCs. Subjects who had been exposed to COVID-19, were actively infected with it, or had recovered from it provided the deeply sampled blood TCRbeta repertoires that made up the dataset. The repertoires were released in a freely available public database intended as a resource for research on the immune response to SARS-CoV-2. Samples were obtained from the ongoing ImmuneRACE study (first 160 participants) and from about 1,300 subjects provided by 6 global collaborators. A de-identified subject ID, COVID-19 status, age in years and sex were almost always included in the sample metadata. Where available, HLA class I and class II types were obtained from metadata supplied by the sample provider rather than from assay-based typing.

From its cysteine to its phenylalanine, the CDR3 spans 12 amino acids. Just CDR3 DNA is preserved here, 36 bases in frame from base 1. In the germline V gene, CDR1 corresponds to SGDLS and CDR2 to YYNGEE. V lost 3 bases and J lost 7 bases, and the count of bases not matched to a germline gene is 1. The paper as a whole reports these results and caveats: The amount of clinical and demographic metadata varied by source and participant and was provided uncurated.

Collaborating institutions collected whole blood in K2EDTA tubes following their own protocols. For TCRbeta analysis, collaborator samples were shipped as frozen whole blood, as isolated PBMCs, or as DNA extracted from either sample type. The specimen was peripheral blood. The receptor chain draws on TRBV9 and TRBJ1-1, with 9 bases in between that match TRBD1. The source is a human donor in a cohort sampled during active COVID-19. The DNA reads as follows: TGTGCCAGCAGCGCGGACAGGGGTGAAGCTTTCTTT. This encodes CASSADRGEAFF.